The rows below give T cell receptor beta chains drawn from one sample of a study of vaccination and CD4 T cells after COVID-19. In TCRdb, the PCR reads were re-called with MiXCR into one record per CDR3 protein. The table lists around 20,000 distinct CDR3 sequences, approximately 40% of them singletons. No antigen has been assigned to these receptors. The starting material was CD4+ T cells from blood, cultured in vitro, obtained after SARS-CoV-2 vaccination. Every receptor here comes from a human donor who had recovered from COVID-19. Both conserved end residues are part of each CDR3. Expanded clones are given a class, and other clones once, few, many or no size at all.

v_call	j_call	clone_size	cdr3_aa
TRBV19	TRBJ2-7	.	CASSLLAGASYEQYF
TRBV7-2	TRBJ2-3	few	CASRLGLAGVDTQYF
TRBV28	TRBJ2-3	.	CASRRTGGGDTQYF
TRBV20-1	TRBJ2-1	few	CTSERGLAGYNEQFF
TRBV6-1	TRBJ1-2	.	CASSEGQGAVYGYTF
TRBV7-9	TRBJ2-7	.	CASSLGAGQGRIEQYF
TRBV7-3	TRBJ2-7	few	CASSHRDRGHEQYF
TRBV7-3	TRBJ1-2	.	CASSLVPYGYTF
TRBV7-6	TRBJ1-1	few	CASSLEARGGNTEAFF
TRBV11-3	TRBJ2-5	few	CASSLGSGSGETQYF
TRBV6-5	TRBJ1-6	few	CASSYRVEGPGSPLHF
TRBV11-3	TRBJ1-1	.	CASSLVLGQNTEAFF
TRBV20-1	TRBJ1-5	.	CSAHGQVNQPQHF
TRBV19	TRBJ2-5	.	CASSIRVAGTRGETQYF
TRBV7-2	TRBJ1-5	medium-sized	CASSPQGSNQPQHF
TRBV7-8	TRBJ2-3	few	CASGPGLAGTDTQYF
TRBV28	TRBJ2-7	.	CATGKGQGIEQYF
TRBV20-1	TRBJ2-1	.	CSASGLAGGNEQFF
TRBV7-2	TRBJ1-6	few	CASSLYLSLDSPLHF
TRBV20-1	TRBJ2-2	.	CSVSSGGELFF
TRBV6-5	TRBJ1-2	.	CASSYSRSQDGYTF
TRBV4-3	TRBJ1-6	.	CASSQEGAPSSPLHF
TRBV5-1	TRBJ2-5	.	CASSLRLAGGQETQYF
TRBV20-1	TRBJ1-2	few	CSARRTEEAGYTF
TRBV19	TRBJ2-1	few	CASSPDRSSYNEQFF
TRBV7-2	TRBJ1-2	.	CASTPPTGGNYGYTF
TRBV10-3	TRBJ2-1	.	CAISDGAGTSGRAPFF
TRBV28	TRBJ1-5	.	CASEDRINQPQHF
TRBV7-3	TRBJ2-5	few	CASSLDGSRETQYF
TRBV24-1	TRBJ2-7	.	CATSDWSSGTGGTEQYF
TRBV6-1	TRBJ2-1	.	CASSDRDRANQFF
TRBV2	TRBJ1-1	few	CASTRADTEAFF
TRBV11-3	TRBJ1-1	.	CASSLAGVGTEAFF
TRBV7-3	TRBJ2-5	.	CASSLTASGTGLKETQYF
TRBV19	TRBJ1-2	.	CASSTTGGDYGYTF
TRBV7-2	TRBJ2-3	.	CASSSLAGGGTDTQYF
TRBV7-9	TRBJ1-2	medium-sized	CASSPRTGNYGYTF